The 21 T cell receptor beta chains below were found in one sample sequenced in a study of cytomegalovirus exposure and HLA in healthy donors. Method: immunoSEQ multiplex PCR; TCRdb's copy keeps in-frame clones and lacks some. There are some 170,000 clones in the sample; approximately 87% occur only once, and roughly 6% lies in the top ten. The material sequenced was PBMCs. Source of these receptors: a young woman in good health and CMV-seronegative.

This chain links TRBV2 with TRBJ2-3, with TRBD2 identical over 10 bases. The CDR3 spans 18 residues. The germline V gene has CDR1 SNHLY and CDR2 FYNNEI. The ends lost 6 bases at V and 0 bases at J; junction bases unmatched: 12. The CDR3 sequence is CASSDAKRGGVSTDTQYF. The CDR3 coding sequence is TGTGCCAGCAGCGACGCCAAGCGGGGGGGCGTTAGCACAGATACGCAGTATTTT.

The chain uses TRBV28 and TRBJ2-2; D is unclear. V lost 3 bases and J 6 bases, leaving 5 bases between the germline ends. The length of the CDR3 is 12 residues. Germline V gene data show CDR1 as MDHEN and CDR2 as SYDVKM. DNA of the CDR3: TGTGCCAGCAGTTTTAGTCCCGGGGAGCTGTTTTTT. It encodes CASSFSPGELFF. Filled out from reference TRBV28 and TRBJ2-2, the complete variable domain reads DVKVTQSSRYLVKRTGEKVFLECVQDMDHENMFWYRQDPGLGLRLIYFSYDVKMKEKGDIPEGYSVSREKKERFSLILESASTNQTSMYLCASSFSPGELFFGEGSRLTVL.

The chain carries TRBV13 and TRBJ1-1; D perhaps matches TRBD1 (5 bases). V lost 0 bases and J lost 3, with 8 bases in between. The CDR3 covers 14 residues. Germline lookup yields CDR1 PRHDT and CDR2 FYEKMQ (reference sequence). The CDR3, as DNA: TGTGCCAGCAGCTTAGGAGGGGTCGACACTGAAGCTTTCTTT. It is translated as CASSLGGVDTEAFF.

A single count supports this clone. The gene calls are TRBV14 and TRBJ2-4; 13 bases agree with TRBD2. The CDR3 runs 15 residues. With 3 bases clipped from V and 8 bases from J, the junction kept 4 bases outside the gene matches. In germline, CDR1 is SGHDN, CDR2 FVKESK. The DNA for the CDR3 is TGTGCCAGCAGCCACCGGACTAGCGGGGGAGACATTCAGTACTTC. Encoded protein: CASSHRTSGGDIQYF.

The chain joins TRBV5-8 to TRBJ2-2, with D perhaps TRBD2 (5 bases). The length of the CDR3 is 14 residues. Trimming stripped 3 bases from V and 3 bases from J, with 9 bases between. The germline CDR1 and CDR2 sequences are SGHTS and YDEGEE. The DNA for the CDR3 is TGTGCCAGCAGCTCGGACTTGGACACCGGGGAGCTGTTTTTT. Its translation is CASSSDLDTGELFF. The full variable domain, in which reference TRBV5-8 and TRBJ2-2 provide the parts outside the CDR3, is EAGVTQSPTHLIKTRGQQATLRCSPISGHTSVYWYQQALGLGLQFLLWYDEGEERNRGNFPPRFSGRQFPNYSSELNVNALELEDSALYLCASSSDLDTGELFFGEGSRLTVL.

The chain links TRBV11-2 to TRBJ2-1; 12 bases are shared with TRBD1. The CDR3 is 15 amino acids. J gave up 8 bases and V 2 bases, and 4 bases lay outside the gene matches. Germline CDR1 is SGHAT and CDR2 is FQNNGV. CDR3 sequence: CASSLRDRGPDEQFF. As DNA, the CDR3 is TGTGCCAGCAGCTTAAGGGACAGGGGGCCCGATGAGCAGTTCTTC.

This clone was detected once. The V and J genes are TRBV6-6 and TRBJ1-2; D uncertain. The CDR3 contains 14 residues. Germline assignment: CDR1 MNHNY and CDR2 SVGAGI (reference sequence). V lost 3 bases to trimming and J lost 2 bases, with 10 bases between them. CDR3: CASSYGEGNYGYTF. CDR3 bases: TGTGCCAGCAGTTATGGAGAGGGAAACTATGGCTACACCTTC.

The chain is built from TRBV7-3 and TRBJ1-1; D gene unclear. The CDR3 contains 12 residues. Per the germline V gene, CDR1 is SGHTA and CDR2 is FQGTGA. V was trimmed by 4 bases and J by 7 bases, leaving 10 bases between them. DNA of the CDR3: TGTGCCAGCAGCTCCCGGTTGGGTGAAGCTTTCTTT. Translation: CASSSRLGEAFF.

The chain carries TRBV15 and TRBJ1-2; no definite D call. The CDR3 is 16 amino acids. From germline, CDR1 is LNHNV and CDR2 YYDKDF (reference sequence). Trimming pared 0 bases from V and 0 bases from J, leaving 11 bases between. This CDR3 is CATSRDRNGPNYGYTF. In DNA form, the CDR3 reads TGTGCCACCAGCAGAGATCGTAACGGTCCTAACTATGGCTACACCTTC.

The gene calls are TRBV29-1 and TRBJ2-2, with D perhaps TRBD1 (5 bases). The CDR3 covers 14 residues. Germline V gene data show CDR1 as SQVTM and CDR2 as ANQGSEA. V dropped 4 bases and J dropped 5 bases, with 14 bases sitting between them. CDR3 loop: CSVGRRPGTGELFF. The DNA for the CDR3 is TGCAGCGTTGGACGAAGGCCAGGGACCGGGGAGCTGTTTTTT.

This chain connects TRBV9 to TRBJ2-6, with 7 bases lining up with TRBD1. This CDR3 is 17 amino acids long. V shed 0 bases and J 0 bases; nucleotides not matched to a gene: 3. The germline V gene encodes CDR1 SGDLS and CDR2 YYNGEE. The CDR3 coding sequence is TGTGCCAGCAGCGTAGGGACAGGAAACTCTGGGGCCAACGTCCTGACTTTC. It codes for CASSVGTGNSGANVLTF.

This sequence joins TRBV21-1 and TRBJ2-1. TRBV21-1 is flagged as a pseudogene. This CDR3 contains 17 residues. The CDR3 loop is CASSMVRLGGCYNEQFF. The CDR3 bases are TGTGCCAGCAGCATGGTCCGTTTAGGGGGGTGTTACAATGAGCAGTTCTTC.

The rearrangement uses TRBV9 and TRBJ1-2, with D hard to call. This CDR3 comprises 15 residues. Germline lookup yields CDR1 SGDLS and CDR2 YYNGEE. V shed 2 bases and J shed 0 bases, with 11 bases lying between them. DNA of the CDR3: TGTGCCAGCAGCGTCGACGGACGGCCTAACTATGGCTACACCTTC. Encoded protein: CASSVDGRPNYGYTF.

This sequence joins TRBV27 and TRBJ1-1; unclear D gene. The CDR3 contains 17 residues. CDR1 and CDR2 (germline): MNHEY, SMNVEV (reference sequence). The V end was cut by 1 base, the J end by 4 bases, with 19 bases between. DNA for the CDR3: TGTGCCAGCAGTTTATTCCCCAGAGCCCGAGGTGGCACTGAAGCTTTCTTT. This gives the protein CASSLFPRARGGTEAFF.

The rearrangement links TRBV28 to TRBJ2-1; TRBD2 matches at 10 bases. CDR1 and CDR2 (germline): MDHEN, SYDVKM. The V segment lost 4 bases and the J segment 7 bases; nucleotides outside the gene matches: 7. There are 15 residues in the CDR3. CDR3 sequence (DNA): TGTGCCAGCAGTTCTACTAGCGGGAAAGTGAATGAGCAGTTCTTC. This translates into CASSSTSGKVNEQFF.

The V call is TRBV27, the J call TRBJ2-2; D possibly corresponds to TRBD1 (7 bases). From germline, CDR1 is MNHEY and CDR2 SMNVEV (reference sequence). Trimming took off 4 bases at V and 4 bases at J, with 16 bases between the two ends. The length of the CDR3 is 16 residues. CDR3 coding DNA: TGTGCCAGCAGTTCACGACTTCAGGGGGGCACCGGGGAGCTGTTTTTT. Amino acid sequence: CASSSRLQGGTGELFF.

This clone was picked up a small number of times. CDR3 nucleotides: TGCAGCGTCGGATATATAGAGACGGGTGAGCAGTTCTTC. Translating gives CSVGYIETGEQFF. J is TRBJ2-1 and V is TRBV29-1; D remains unclear. The CDR3 length is 13 residues. V was clipped by 6 bases and J by 9 bases, with 18 bases between them. Per germline, CDR1 SQVTM and CDR2 ANQGSEA.

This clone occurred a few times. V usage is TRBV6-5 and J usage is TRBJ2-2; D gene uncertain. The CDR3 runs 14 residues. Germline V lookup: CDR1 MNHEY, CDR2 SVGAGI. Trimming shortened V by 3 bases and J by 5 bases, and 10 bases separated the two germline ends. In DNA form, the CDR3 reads TGTGCCAGCAGTTATAGGTACCGAACCGGGGAGCTGTTTTTT. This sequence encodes CASSYRYRTGELFF.

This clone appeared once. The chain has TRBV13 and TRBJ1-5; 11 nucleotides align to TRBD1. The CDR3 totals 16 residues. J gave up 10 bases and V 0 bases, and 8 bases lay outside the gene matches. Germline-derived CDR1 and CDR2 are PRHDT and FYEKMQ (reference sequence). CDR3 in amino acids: CASSLGGQGATGPQHF. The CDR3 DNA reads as TGTGCCAGCAGCTTAGGTGGACAGGGGGCAACGGGCCCCCAGCATTTT. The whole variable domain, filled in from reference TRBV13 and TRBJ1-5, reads AAGVIQSPRHLIKEKRETATLKCYPIPRHDTVYWYQQGPGQDPQFLISFYEKMQSDKGSIPDRFSAQQFSDYHSELNMSSLELGDSALYFCASSLGGQGATGPQHFGDGTRLSIL.

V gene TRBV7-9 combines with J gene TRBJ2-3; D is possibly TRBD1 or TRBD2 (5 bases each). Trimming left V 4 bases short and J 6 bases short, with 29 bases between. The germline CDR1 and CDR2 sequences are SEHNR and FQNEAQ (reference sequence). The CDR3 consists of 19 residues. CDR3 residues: CASSSPPGEGAWMGDTQYF. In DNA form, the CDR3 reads TGTGCCAGCAGCTCCCCCCCCGGGGAAGGGGCTTGGATGGGCGATACGCAGTATTTT.

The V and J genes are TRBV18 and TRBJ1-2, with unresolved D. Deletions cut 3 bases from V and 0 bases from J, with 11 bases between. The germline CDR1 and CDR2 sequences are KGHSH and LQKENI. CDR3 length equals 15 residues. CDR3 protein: CASSPMVSSNYGYTF. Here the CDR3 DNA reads TGTGCCAGCTCACCGATGGTCAGTTCTAACTATGGCTACACCTTC.